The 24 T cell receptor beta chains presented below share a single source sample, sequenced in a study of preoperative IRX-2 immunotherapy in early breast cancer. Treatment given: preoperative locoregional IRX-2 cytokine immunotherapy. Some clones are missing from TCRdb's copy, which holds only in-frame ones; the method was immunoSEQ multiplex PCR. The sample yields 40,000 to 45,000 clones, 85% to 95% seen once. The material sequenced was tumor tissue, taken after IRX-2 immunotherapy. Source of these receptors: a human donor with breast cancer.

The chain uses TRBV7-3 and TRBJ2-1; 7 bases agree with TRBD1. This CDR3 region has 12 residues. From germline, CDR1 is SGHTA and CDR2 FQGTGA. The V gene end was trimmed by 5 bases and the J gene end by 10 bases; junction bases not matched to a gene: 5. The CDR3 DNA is TGTGCCAGCAGCCAGACAGGGTCGGAGCAGTTCTTC. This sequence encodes CASSQTGSEQFF.

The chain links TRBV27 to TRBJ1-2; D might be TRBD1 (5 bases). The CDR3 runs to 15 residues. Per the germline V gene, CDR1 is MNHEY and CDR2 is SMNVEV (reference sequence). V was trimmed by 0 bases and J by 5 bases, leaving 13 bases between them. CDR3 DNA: TGTGCCAGCAGTTTATCGGCAGGGTCGGTGTATGGCTACACCTTC. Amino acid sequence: CASSLSAGSVYGYTF.

CDR3 sequence: CASVGPGGETQYF. The CDR3 DNA follows: TGTGCCAGCGTTGGTCCGGGGGGAGAGACCCAGTACTTC. V and J are TRBV6-1 and TRBJ2-5; 7 positions match TRBD2. The CDR3 loop spans 13 amino acids. Trimming cost V 8 bases and J 4 bases; bases outside gene matches: 7. Germline V gene lookup returns CDR1 MNHNS and CDR2 SASEGT.

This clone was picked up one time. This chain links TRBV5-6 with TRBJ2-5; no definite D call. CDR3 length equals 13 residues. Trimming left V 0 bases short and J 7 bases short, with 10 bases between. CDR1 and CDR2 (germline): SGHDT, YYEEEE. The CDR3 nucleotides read TGTGCCAGCAGCTTGGCCGCCGAAGGGACCCAGTACTTC. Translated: CASSLAAEGTQYF.

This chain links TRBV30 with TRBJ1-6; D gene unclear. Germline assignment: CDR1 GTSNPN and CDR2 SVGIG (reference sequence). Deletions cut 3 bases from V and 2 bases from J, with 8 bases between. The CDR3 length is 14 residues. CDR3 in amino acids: CAWRSVAYNSPLHF. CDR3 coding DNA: TGTGCCTGGAGGTCGGTAGCCTATAATTCACCCCTCCACTTT.

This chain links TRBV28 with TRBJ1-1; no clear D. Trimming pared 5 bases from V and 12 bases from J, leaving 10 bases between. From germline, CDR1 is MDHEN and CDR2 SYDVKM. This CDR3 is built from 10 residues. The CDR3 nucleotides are TGTGCCAGCAGTCAGGTGGGGTCTTTCTTT. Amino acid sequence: CASSQVGSFF. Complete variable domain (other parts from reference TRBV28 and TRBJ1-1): DVKVTQSSRYLVKRTGEKVFLECVQDMDHENMFWYRQDPGLGLRLIYFSYDVKMKEKGDIPEGYSVSREKKERFSLILESASTNQTSMYLCASSQVGSFFGQGTRLTVV.

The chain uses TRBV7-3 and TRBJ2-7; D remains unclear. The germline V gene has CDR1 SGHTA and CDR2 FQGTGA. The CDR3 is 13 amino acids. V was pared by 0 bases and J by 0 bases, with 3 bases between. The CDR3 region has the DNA TGTGCCAGCAGCTTAACGTACTCCTACGAGCAGTACTTC. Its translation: CASSLTYSYEQYF.

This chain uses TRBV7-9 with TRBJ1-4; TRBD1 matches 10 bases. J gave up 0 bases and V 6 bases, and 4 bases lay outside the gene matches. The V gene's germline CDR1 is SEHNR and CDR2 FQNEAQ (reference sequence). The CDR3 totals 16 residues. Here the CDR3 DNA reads TGTGCCAGCAGGAGGACAGGGGGGTCAACTAATGAAAAACTGTTTTTT. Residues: CASRRTGGSTNEKLFF. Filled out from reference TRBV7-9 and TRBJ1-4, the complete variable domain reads DTGVSQNPRHKITKRGQNVTFRCDPISEHNRLYWYRQTLGQGPEFLTYFQNEAQLEKSRLLSDRFSAERPKGSFSTLEIQRTEQGDSAMYLCASRRTGGSTNEKLFFGSGTQLSVL.

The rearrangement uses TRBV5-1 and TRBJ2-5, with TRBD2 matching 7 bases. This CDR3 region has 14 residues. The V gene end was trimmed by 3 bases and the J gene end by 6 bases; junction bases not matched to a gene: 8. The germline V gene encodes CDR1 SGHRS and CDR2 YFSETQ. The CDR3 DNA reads TGCGCCAGCAGCTGGGCGGGAGCGGAGCAGACCCAGTACTTC. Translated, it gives CASSWAGAEQTQYF.

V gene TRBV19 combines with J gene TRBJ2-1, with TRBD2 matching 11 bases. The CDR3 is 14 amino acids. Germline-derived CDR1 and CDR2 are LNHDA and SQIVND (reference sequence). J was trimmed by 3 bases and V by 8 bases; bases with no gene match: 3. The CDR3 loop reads CASHSGGVYNEQFF. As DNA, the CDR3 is TGTGCCAGTCATAGCGGGGGGGTCTACAATGAGCAGTTCTTC.

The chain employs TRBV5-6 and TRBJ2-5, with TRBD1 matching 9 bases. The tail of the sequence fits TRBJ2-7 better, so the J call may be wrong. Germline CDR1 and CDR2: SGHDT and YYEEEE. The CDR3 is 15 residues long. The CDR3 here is CASSHSQGASHEQYF. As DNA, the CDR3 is TGTGCCAGCAGCCATTCACAGGGGGCGAGCCACGAGCAGTACTTC.

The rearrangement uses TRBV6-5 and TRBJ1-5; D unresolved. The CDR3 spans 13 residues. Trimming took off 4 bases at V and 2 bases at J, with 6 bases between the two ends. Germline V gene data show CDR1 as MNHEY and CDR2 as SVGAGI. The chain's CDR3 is CASSWSGNQPQHF. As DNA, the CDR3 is TGTGCCAGCAGTTGGTCGGGCAATCAGCCCCAGCATTTT.

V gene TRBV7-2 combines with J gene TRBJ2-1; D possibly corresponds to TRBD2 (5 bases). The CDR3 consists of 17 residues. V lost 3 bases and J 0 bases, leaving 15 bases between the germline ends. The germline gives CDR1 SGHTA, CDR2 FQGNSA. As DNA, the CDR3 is TGTGCCAGCAGCTTCGTAGCGTCAGTAGGCTCCTACAATGAGCAGTTCTTC. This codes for CASSFVASVGSYNEQFF.

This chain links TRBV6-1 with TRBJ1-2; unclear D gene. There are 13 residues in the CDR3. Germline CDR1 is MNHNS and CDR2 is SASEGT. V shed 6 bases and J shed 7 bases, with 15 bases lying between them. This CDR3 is CASSPERGAGYTF. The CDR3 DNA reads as TGTGCCAGCAGCCCAGAGCGGGGTGCTGGCTACACCTTC.

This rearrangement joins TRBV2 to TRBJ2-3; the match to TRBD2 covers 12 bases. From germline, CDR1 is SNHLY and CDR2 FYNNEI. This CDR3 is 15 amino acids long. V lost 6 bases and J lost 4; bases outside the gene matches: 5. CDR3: CASRLAGGPPDTQYF. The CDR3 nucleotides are TGTGCCAGCAGGCTAGCGGGAGGGCCCCCAGATACGCAGTATTTT.

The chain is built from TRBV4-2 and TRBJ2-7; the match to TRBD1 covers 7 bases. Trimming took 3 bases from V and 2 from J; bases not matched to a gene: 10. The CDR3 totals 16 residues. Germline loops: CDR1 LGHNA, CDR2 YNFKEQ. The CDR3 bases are TGTGCCAGCAGCCACAGGCCCCGGGACAGAACCTACGAGCAGTACTTC. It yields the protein CASSHRPRDRTYEQYF.

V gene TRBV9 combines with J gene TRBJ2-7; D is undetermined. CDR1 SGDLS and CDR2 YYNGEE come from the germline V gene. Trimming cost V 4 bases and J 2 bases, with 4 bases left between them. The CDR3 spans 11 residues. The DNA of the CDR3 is TGTGCCAGCAGCCCCACCTACGAGCAGTACTTC. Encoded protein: CASSPTYEQYF.

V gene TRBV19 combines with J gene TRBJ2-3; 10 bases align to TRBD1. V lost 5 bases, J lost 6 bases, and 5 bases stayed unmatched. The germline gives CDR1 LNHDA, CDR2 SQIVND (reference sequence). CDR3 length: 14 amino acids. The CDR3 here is CASSLGTGEDTQYF. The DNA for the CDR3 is TGTGCCAGTAGTCTTGGGACAGGGGAGGATACGCAGTATTTT.

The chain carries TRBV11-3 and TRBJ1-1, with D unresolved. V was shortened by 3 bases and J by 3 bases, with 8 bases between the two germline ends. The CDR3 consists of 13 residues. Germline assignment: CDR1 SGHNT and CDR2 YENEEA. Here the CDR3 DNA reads TGTGCCAGCAGCTTTTCCGGGGACACTGAAGCTTTCTTT. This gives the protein CASSFSGDTEAFF.

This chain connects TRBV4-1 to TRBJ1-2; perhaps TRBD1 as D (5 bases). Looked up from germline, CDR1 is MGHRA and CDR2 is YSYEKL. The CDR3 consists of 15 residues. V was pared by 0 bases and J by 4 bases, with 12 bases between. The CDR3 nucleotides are TGCGCCAGCAGCCAAGAAGGGGCCAGATTCTATGGCTACACCTTC. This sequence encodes CASSQEGARFYGYTF.

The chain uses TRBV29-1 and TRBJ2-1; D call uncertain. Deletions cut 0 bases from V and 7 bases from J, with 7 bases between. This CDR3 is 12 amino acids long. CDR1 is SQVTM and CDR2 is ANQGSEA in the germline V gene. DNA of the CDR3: TGCAGCGTTGAAGAATGGGATAATGAGCAGTTCTTC. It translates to CSVEEWDNEQFF.

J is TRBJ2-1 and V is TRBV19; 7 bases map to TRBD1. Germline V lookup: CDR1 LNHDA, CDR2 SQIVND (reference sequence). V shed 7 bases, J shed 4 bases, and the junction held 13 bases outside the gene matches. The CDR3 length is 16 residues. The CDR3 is CASNDRAAQWYNEQFF. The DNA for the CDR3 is TGTGCCAGTAACGACAGGGCCGCCCAATGGTACAATGAGCAGTTCTTC.

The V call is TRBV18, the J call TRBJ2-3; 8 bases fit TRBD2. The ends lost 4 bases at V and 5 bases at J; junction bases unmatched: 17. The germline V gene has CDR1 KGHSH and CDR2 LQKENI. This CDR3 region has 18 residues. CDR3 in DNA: TGTGCCAGCTCACACGTCGTGGGAGCGGGAGATGGGGGAGATACGCAGTATTTT. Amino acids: CASSHVVGAGDGGDTQYF. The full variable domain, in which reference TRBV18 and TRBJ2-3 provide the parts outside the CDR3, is NAGVMQNPRHLVRRRGQEARLRCSPMKGHSHVYWYRQLPEEGLKFMVYLQKENIIDESGMPKERFSAEFPKEGPSILRIQQVVRGDSAAYFCASSHVVGAGDGGDTQYFGPGTRLTVL.

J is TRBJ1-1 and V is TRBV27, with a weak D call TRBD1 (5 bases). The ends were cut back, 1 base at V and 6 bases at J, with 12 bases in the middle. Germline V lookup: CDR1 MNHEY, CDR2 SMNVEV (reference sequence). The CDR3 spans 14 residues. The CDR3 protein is CASSLWGGAAEAFF. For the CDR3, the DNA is TGTGCCAGCAGTTTATGGGGTGGGGCGGCTGAAGCTTTCTTT.